This T cell receptor beta chain was captured by sequencing in a study of T cell therapy after organ transplantation. Study summary: Of about ten patients, eight responded clinically and two did not.

Produced via immunoSEQ multiplex PCR; TCRdb's table is partial and in-frame only. Seen here are several thousand clones, around 80% observed once, and the top ten hold roughly 45%. The sample's time point: 4-8 weeks after completion of therapy. General study results and limits: Endogenous clonotypes not in therapy products appeared after therapy alongside transferred ones.

Regarding this clone: Its antigen is not known.

The CDR3 totals 14 residues. Germline V lookup: CDR1 MNHEY, CDR2 SMNVEV (reference sequence). With 5 bases clipped from V and 6 bases from J, the junction kept 9 bases outside the gene matches. This chain joins TRBV27 and TRBJ1-2; 7 positions agree with TRBD1. The source of this sequence is a human patient who had received a solid organ transplant and had CMV disease. Some T cells may have originated in the graft donor. Sample: CD8+ T cells from blood, taken after autologous CMV-specific T cell therapy. The CDR3 sequence: CASSPVTGNNGYTF. CDR3 DNA sequence: TGTGCCAGCAGTCCGGTGACAGGGAATAATGGCTACACCTTC.